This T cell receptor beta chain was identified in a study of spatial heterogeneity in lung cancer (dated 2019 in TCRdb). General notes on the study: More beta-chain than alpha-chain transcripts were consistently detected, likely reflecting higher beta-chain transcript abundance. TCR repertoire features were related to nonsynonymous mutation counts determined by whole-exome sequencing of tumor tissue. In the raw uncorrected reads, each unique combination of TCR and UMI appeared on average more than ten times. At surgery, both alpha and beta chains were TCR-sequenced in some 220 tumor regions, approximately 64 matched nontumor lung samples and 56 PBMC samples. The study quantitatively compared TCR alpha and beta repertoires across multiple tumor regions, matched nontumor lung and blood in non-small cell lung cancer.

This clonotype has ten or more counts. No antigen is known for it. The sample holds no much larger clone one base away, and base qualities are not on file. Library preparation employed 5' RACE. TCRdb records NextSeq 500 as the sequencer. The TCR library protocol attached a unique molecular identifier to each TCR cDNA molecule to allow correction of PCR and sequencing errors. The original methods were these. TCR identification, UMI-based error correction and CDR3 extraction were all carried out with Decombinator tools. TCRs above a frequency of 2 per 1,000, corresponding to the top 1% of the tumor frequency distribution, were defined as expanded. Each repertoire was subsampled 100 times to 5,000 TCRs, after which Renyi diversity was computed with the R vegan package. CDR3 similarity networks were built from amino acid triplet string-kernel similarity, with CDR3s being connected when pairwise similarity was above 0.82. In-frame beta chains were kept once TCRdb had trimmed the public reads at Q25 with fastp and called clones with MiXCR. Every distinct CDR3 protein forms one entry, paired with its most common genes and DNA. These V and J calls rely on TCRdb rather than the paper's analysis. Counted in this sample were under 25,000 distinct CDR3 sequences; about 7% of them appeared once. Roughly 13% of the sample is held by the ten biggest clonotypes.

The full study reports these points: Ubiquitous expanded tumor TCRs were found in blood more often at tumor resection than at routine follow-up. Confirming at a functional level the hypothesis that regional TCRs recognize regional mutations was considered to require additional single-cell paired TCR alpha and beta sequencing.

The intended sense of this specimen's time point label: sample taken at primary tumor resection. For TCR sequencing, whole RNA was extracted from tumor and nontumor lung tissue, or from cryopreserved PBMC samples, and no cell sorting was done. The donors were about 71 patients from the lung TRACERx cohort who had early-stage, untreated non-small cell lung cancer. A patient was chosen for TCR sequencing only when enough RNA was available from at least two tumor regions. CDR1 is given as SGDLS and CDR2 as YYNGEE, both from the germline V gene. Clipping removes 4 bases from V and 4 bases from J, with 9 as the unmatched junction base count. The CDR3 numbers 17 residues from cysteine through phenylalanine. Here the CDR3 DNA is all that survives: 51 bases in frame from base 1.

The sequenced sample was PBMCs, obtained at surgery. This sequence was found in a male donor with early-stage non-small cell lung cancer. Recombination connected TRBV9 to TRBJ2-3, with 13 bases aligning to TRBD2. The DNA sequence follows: TGTGCCAGCAGCCAGACTAGCGGGGGGTTGGGCTCAGATACGCAGTATTTT. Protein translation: CASSQTSGGLGSDTQYF.